Following are 13 T cell receptor beta chains from one sample sequenced in a study of vaccination effects on CD4 cells after COVID-19. The method was immunoSEQ multiplex PCR; TCRdb's version includes in-frame clones alone and lacks a portion of them. The data show some 52,000 clones, 79% seen once. Before sequencing took place, the ViraFEST assay used viral peptide pools to expand antigen-specific CD4+ T cells. Cells that had been cultured for roughly eleven days were the source of isolated CD4+ T cells. Testing of the vaccine recipients showed negative nucleocapsid antibodies and no prior SARS-CoV-2 infection. These receptors are not linked to any known antigen. The sequenced sample was CD4+ T cells from PBMCs cultured with HCoV-OC43 spike peptides, obtained before COVID-19 vaccination. Subset reported: HCoV-OC43 spike overlapping peptide pool stimulation. The receptors shown here come from a human donor who received a COVID-19 vaccine.

This sequence joins TRBV5-6 and TRBJ2-2, with 7 positions matching TRBD1. CDR1 SGHDT and CDR2 YYEEEE come from the germline V gene. Trimming removed 5 bases from V and 1 base from J; junction bases left unmatched: 8. The CDR3 has 16 amino acids. The DNA of the CDR3 is TGTGCCAGCAGTGAGACGACAGGGTTGAACACCGGGGAGCTGTTTTTT. Translating it yields CASSETTGLNTGELFF.

This clone was picked up a small number of times. The rearrangement links TRBV6-4 to TRBJ1-5; 7 positions match TRBD1. V gave up 5 bases and J gave up 4 bases; unmatched junction bases: 5. There are 14 residues in the CDR3. Germline CDR1 is MRHNA and CDR2 is SNTAGT. CDR3 sequence (DNA): TGTGCCAGCAGTTCGACAGGGAATAATCAGCCCCAGCATTTT. Translation: CASSSTGNNQPQHF.

The chain combines TRBV27 with TRBJ1-2, with D unclear. The germline V and J ends were trimmed by 3 bases and 4 bases, with 9 bases remaining between them. This CDR3 spans 13 amino acids. From germline, CDR1 is MNHEY and CDR2 SMNVEV (reference sequence). The DNA for the CDR3 is TGTGCCAGCAGTTTGGGCAGATTCTATGGCTACACCTTC. Residues: CASSLGRFYGYTF.

The rearrangement links TRBV5-1 to TRBJ1-2, with D unclear. Germline values: CDR1 SGHRS, CDR2 YFSETQ. V was pared by 0 bases and J by 2 bases, with 11 bases between. The CDR3 has 15 residues. Here the CDR3 reads CASSLDAQINYGYTF. The CDR3 DNA sequence: TGCGCCAGCAGCTTGGATGCACAGATAAACTATGGCTACACCTTC.

CDR3 sequence reads: CASSLGTLDRRQETQYF. CDR3 sequence (DNA): TGTGCCAGCAGCTTGGGAACGTTAGACAGACGCCAAGAGACCCAGTACTTC. The rearrangement uses TRBV5-5 and TRBJ2-5; tentative D call: TRBD1 (5 bases). The V end lost 0 bases, the J end lost 1 base, and 16 bases lay between the germline ends. Germline CDR1 and CDR2: SGHKS and YYEKEE (reference sequence). CDR3 length: 17 amino acids.

The chain uses TRBV5-1 and TRBJ1-2; D remains unclear. The CDR3 covers 13 residues. V gave up 4 bases and J gave up 8 bases, with 15 bases separating them. Germline V lookup: CDR1 SGHRS, CDR2 YFSETQ. CDR3 amino acids: CASSPARVWGYTF. The CDR3 bases are TGCGCCAGCAGCCCCGCCCGGGTATGGGGCTACACCTTC.

This clone was seen a single time. The V gene is TRBV3-1 (or the pseudogene TRBV3-2), the J gene TRBJ1-3; D ambiguous. Germline V gives CDR1 LGHDT, CDR2 YNNKEL (reference sequence). V dropped 4 bases and J dropped 4 bases, with 11 bases sitting between them. The CDR3 has 14 residues. CDR3: CASSPTGGGNTIYF. The CDR3 nucleotides are TGTGCCAGCAGCCCAACGGGCGGGGGAAACACCATATATTTT.

The V call is TRBV10-3, the J call TRBJ1-5, with D perhaps matching TRBD1 (5 bases). Germline assignment: CDR1 ENHRY and CDR2 SYGVKD. Trimming took off 0 bases at V and 3 bases at J, with 9 bases between the two ends. The CDR3 spans 15 residues. CDR3 coding DNA: TGTGCCATCAGTGAGTCGGGACTGGACAATCAGCCCCAGCATTTT. Translation: CAISESGLDNQPQHF.

V is TRBV12-5 and J is TRBJ2-4, with no clear D. Trimming shortened V by 1 base and J by 0 bases, and 10 bases separated the two germline ends. This CDR3 is 16 amino acids long. The germline V gene has CDR1 LGHNT and CDR2 FRNRAP. The CDR3 sequence: CASGLGSGVAKNIQYF. In DNA form, the CDR3 reads TGTGCTAGTGGTTTGGGGTCAGGAGTAGCCAAAAACATTCAGTACTTC.

The chain recombines TRBV7-2 with TRBJ2-3; 10 bases fit TRBD2. CDR1 and CDR2 (germline): SGHTA, FQGNSA. This CDR3 is 16 amino acids long. V was pared by 2 bases and J by 2 bases, with 4 bases of the junction left unmatched. CDR3 sequence: CASSLLAGVYTDTQYF. In DNA form, the CDR3 reads TGTGCCAGCAGCTTACTAGCGGGGGTGTACACAGATACGCAGTATTTT.

V is TRBV28 and J is TRBJ2-2; unclear D gene. CDR3 length: 15 amino acids. The V end was cut by 2 bases, the J end by 3 bases, with 10 bases between. CDR1 and CDR2 (germline): MDHEN, SYDVKM. The CDR3 coding sequence is TGTGCCAGCAGTTTAGGGGTTCTGGACACCGGGGAGCTGTTTTTT. Protein sequence: CASSLGVLDTGELFF.

The gene calls are TRBV10-1 and TRBJ2-3; 8 bases map to TRBD2. Trimming at V came to 3 bases and at J to 1 base, leaving 3 bases not matched to a gene. CDR3 length equals 15 residues. Germline V CDR1 and CDR2: WNHNN, SYGVQD (reference sequence). The CDR3 DNA reads TGCGCCAGCAGTGACCCAGCGGGGGGCACAGATACGCAGTATTTT. Protein sequence: CASSDPAGGTDTQYF.

The CDR3 loop is CASGRQHTDTQYF. The CDR3 bases are TGTGCCAGCGGACGGCAACACACAGATACGCAGTATTTT. The rearrangement uses TRBV12-3 or TRBV12-4 and TRBJ2-3; D is uncertain. Trimming pared 8 bases from V and 2 bases from J, leaving 11 bases between. The CDR3 length is 13 residues.